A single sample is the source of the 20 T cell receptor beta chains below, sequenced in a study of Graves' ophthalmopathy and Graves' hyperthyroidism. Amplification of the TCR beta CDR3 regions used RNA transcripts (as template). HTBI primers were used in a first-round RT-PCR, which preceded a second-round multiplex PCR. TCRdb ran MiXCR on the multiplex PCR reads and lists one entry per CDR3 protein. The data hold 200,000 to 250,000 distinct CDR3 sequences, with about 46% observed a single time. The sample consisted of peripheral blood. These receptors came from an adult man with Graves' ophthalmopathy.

CDR3 coding DNA: TGTGCCAGCGTTGAAGAGGGGGCCCGTGGCTACACCTTC. This gives the protein CASVEEGARGYTF. The chain carries TRBV2 and TRBJ1-2; 7 nucleotides align to TRBD1. J lost 7 bases, V lost 8 bases, and 10 bases had no gene match. This CDR3 is 13 amino acids long. Germline values: CDR1 SNHLY, CDR2 FYNNEI.

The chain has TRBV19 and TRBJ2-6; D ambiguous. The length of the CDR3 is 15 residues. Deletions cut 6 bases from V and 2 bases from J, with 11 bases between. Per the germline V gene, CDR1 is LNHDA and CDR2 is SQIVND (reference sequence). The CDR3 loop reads CASSKTNPGANVLTF. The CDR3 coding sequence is TGTGCCAGTAGCAAAACAAACCCTGGGGCCAACGTCCTGACTTTC.

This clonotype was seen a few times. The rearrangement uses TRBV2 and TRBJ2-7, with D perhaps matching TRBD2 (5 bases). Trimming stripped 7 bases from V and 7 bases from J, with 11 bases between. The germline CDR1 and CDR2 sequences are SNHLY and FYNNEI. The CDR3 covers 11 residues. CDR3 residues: CASMVPGEQYF. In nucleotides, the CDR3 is TGTGCCAGCATGGTACCGGGGGAGCAGTACTTC.

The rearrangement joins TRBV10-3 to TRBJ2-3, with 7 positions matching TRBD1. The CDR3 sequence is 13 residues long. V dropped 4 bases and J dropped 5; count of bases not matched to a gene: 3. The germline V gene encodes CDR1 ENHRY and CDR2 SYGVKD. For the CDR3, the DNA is TGTGCCATCAGTGCCGACAGGGAAGATACGCAGTATTTT. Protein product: CAISADREDTQYF.

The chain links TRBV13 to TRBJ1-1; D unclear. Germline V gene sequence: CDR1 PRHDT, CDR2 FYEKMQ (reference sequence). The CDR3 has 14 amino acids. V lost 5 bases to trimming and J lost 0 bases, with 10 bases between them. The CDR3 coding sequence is TGTGCCAGCAGCCCACCCCGCATGAACACTGAAGCTTTCTTT. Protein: CASSPPRMNTEAFF.

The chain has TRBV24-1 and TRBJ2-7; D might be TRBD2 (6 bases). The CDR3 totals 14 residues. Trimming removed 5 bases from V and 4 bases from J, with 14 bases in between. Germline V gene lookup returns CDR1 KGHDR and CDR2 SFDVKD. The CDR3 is CATSGGVIPYEQYF. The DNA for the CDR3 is TGTGCCACCAGTGGCGGGGTAATCCCTTACGAGCAGTACTTC.

The DNA for the CDR3 is TGCGCCAGCAGTGCGGTCTTGGGGAAGGAAGGGACTGGCACTGAAGCTTTCTTT. It specifies CASSAVLGKEGTGTEAFF. This chain joins TRBV10-1 and TRBJ1-1; weak D call: TRBD1 (5 bases). This CDR3 is 18 amino acids long. Trimming cost V 4 bases and J 4 bases, with 25 bases left between them. CDR1 and CDR2 (germline): WNHNN, SYGVQD (reference sequence).

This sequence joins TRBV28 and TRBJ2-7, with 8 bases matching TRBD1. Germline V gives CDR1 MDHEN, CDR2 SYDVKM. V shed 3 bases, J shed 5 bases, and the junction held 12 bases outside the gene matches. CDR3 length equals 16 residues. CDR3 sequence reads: CASSLVPRQGYHEQYF. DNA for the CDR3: TGTGCCAGCAGTTTGGTTCCGAGACAGGGGTACCACGAGCAGTACTTC.

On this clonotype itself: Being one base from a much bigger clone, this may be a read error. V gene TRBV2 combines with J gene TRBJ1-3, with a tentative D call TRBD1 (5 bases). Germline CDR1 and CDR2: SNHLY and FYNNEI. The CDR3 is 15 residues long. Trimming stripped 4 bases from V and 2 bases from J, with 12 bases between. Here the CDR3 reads CASSGMRGAGNTIYF. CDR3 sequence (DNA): TGTGCCAGCAGTGGAATGCGGGGCGCTGGAAACACCATATATTTT.

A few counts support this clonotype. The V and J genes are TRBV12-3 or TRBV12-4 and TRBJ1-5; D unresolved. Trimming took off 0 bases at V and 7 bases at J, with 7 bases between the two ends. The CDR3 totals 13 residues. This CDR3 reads CASSLARSQPQHF. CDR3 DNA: TGTGCCAGCAGTTTAGCGCGGTCGCAGCCCCAGCATTTT.

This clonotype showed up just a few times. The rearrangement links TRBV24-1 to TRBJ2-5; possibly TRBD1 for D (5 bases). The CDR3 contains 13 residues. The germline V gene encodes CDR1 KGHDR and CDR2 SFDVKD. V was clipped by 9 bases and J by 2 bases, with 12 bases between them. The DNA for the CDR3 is TGTGCCACCTCACAGGAACCACAAGAGACCCAGTACTTC. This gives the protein CATSQEPQETQYF.

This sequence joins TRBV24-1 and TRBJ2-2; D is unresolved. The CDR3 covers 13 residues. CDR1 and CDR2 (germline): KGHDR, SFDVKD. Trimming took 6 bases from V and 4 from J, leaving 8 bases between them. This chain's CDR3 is CATSYRGTGELFF. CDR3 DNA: TGTGCCACCAGTTACCGTGGCACCGGGGAGCTGTTTTTT.

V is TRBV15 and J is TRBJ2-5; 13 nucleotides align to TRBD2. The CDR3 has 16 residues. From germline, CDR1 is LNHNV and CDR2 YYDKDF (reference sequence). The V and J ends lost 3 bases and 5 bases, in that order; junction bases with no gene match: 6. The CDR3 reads CATSSTSGGARETQYF. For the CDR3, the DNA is TGTGCCACCAGCAGCACTAGCGGGGGGGCCAGGGAGACCCAGTACTTC.

The CDR3 loop reads CAISVGNGANVLTF. The DNA of the CDR3 is TGTGCCATCAGTGTTGGCAATGGGGCCAACGTCCTGACTTTC. This chain connects TRBV10-3 to TRBJ2-6; no firm D call. Germline CDR1 reads ENHRY; CDR2 reads SYGVKD. The CDR3 totals 14 residues. Trimming left V 4 bases short and J 3 bases short, with 7 bases between.

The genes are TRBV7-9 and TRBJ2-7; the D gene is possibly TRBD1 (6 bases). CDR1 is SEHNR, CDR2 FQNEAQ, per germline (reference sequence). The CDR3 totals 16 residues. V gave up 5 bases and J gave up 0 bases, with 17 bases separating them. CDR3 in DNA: TGTGCCAGCAGCGACCCCCGCCAGGGGAGCTCCTACGAGCAGTACTTC. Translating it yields CASSDPRQGSSYEQYF.

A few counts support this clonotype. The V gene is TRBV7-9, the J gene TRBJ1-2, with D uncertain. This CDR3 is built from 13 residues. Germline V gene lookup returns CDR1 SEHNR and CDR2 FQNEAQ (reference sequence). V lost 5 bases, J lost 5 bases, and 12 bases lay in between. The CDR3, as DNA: TGTGCCAGCAGCCCTCCGGCGGAATATGGCTACACCTTC. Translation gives CASSPPAEYGYTF.

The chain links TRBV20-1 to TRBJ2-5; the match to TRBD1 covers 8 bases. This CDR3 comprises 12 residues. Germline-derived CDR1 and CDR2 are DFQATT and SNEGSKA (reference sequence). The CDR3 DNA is TGCAGCCCTACAGGGGGGCGGGAGACCCAGTACTTC. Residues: CSPTGGRETQYF.

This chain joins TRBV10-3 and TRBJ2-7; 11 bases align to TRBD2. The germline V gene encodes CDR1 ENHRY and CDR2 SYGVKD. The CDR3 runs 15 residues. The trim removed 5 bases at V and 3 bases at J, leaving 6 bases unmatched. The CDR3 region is CAISKTSGGLYEQYF. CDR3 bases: TGTGCCATCAGTAAAACTAGCGGGGGCCTCTACGAGCAGTACTTC.

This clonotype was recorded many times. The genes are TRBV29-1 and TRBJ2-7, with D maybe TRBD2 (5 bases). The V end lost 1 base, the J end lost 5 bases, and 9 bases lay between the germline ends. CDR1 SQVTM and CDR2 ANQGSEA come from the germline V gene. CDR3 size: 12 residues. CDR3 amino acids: CSVEVSGDEQYF. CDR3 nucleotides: TGCAGCGTTGAAGTATCCGGGGACGAGCAGTACTTC.

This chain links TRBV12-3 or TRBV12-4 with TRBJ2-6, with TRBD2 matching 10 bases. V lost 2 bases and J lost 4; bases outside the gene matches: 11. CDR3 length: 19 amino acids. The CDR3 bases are TGTGCCAGCAGTTTAACCAGCGGGAGGGCCGGAGAAGGGGCCAACGTCCTGACTTTC. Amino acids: CASSLTSGRAGEGANVLTF.